This is a list of T cell receptor beta chains from one sample in a study of blood T cell repertoires in COVID-19. Assay: immunoSEQ multiplex PCR; the TCRdb copy retains only in-frame clones and omits some. The sample has hundreds of thousands of clones; 89% are singletons. The sample taken for sequencing was peripheral blood. Receptor source: a woman between 55 and 75 years old with acute or convalescent COVID-19. The CDR3 runs from the conserved cysteine through the conserved F or W. Each record gives: V gene, clone size, J gene, D gene, CDR3 DNA, CDR3 protein. The D gene is left open where the match is weak. Clone size is shown for a subset of rows, as once, few, many or a class of expanded clone.

TRBV24-1	NA	TRBJ2-1	NA	TGTGCCACCAGTGATAGGATCCGGACTGGGAATGAGCAGTTCTTC	CATSDRIRTGNEQFF
TRBV9	NA	TRBJ1-5	NA	TGTGCCAGCAGCGTAGGAGAGGCTGCGCCCCAGCATTTT	CASSVGEAAPQHF
TRBV7-9	NA	TRBJ1-3	TRBD1	TGTGCCAGCGCACCAGGGGGTGGAAACACCATATATTTT	CASAPGGGNTIYF
TRBV2	NA	TRBJ2-2	NA	TGTGCCAGCAGTGATTCCAGGACCGGGGAGCTGTTTTTT	CASSDSRTGELFF
TRBV3-1/TRBV3-2	NA	TRBJ1-3	TRBD1	TGTGCCAGCAGCCAAAGGACAGGGACTGGAAACACCATATATTTT	CASSQRTGTGNTIYF
TRBV29-1	NA	TRBJ1-1	TRBD1	TGCAGCGTTGCCTATGGTACAGGGGGGGGGAACACTGAAGCTTTCTTT	CSVAYGTGGGNTEAFF
TRBV9	NA	TRBJ1-5	TRBD1	TGTGCCAGCAGCCCCCGGACAGGGGTCAATCAGCCCCAGCATTTT	CASSPRTGVNQPQHF
TRBV28	NA	TRBJ1-5	TRBD1	TGTGCCAGCAGTTTATTCCCTTCCCTCATCGGGGCCGACAGGGACAATCAGCCCCAGCATTTT	CASSLFPSLIGADRDNQPQHF
TRBV9	NA	TRBJ2-7	TRBD2	TGTGCCAGCAGCGTAGGGGAGGGCCTCGAGCAGTACTTC	CASSVGEGLEQYF
TRBV7-6	NA	TRBJ1-1	NA	TGTGCCAGCAGCTTAATGGGGGGGCAAACTGAAGCTTTCTTT	CASSLMGGQTEAFF
TRBV5-1	NA	TRBJ2-5	NA	TGCGCCAGCAGCTTGTCAGGCCTTCAAGAGACCCAGTACTTC	CASSLSGLQETQYF
TRBV9	NA	TRBJ2-3	NA	TGTGCCAGCAGCTCGGGAATAGATACGCAGTATTTT	CASSSGIDTQYF
TRBV18	NA	TRBJ1-3	NA	TGTGCCAGCTCACCCCTCTCTGGAAACACCATATATTTT	CASSPLSGNTIYF
TRBV28	NA	TRBJ1-2	TRBD1	TGTGCCAGCAGTTCCCCGACAGGGGGAGGCTATGGCTACACCTTC	CASSSPTGGGYGYTF
TRBV7-2	NA	TRBJ1-1	NA	TGTGCCAGCAGCTTAGGGGCGATGAACACTGAAGCTTTCTTT	CASSLGAMNTEAFF
TRBV28	NA	TRBJ1-3	TRBD1	TGTGCCAGTTACCCCGGGACAGGGGGCAAAGGAAACACCATATATTTT	CASYPGTGGKGNTIYF
TRBV3-1/TRBV3-2	NA	TRBJ2-7	NA	TGTGCCAGCAGCCAAGTGAGGGAGCAGTACTTC	CASSQVREQYF
TRBV9	NA	TRBJ1-1	NA	TGTGCCAGCAGCACTGACAGGTCGAGCACTGAAGCTTTCTTT	CASSTDRSSTEAFF
TRBV5-4	once	TRBJ1-1	NA	TGTGCCAGCAGCGGGAAAGGGGCCACTGAAGCTTTCTTT	CASSGKGATEAFF
TRBV9	NA	TRBJ1-6	TRBD1	TGTGCCAGCAGTCCTTCGAACAGGGGTAATTCACCCCTCCACTTT	CASSPSNRGNSPLHF
TRBV9	NA	TRBJ2-2	TRBD2	TGTGCCAGCAGCGCCACCGGGGGGGGCGGCACCGGGGAGCTGTTTTTT	CASSATGGGGTGELFF
TRBV18	NA	TRBJ2-1	TRBD1	TGTGCCAGCTCACCACCGGGACAGGGCCCAAATGAGCAGTTCTTC	CASSPPGQGPNEQFF
TRBV18	NA	TRBJ2-2	TRBD1	TGTGCCAGCTCGCCGAGACAGGGACAAGCCGGGGAGCTGTTTTTT	CASSPRQGQAGELFF
TRBV21-1	NA	TRBJ1-6	NA	TGTGCCAGCAGCAGGCGGCAAGTCTTCCTCTCCTATAATTCACCCCTCCACTTT	CASSRRQVFLSYNSPLHF
TRBV7-9	NA	TRBJ2-3	NA	TGTGCCAGCAGCTTATTCTCCTCTAGCACAGATACGCAGTATTTT	CASSLFSSSTDTQYF
TRBV25-1	NA	TRBJ2-7	NA	TGTGCCAGCAGTGCGGGGGACCACCGCTACGAGCAGTACTTC	CASSAGDHRYEQYF
TRBV11-2	NA	TRBJ2-7	TRBD2	TGTGCCAGCAGCTTAGTAACTAGCGGCCCATCCTACGAGCAGTACTTC	CASSLVTSGPSYEQYF
TRBV3-1/TRBV3-2	NA	TRBJ2-1	TRBD1	TGTGCCAGCAGCCAGGCCGGGACAGGGTTTTTCGACCCGGTAAAAAATGAGCAGTTCTTC	CASSQAGTGFFDPVKNEQFF
TRBV15	NA	TRBJ2-1	TRBD2	TGTGCCACCAGCAGAGACGAGCGGGAGAGCTCCTACAATGAGCAGTTCTTC	CATSRDERESSYNEQFF
TRBV19	NA	TRBJ1-1	TRBD1	TGTGCCAGTAGCCCTCAGGGGGCTTTGAACACTGAAGCTTTCTTT	CASSPQGALNTEAFF
TRBV7-6	NA	TRBJ2-1	NA	TGTGCCAGCATGCGGTCGGGGTCCTACAATGAGCAGTTCTTC	CASMRSGSYNEQFF
TRBV18	NA	TRBJ2-2	NA	TGTGCCAGCTCACCCCTTTCAGGGGCTAGCAACACCGGGGAGCTGTTTTTT	CASSPLSGASNTGELFF
TRBV19	NA	TRBJ2-7	NA	TGTGCCAGTAGTGACAGCTACGAGCAGTACTTC	CASSDSYEQYF
TRBV5-4	once	TRBJ2-1	TRBD2	TGTGCCAGCAGCGTACCGGGACTAGGGAACGACAATGAGCAGTTCTTC	CASSVPGLGNDNEQFF
TRBV6-2/TRBV6-3	once	TRBJ1-1	NA	TGTGCCAGCAGTTACTCGAATACAGGATACACTGAAGCTTTCTTT	CASSYSNTGYTEAFF
TRBV6-2/TRBV6-3	NA	TRBJ2-5	NA	TGTGCCAGCAGCACGACCGGGGAGACCCAGTACTTC	CASSTTGETQYF
TRBV6-2/TRBV6-3	NA	TRBJ1-1	TRBD1	TGTGCCAGCAGTTACTCCACCGGGACAGGGTACGCTTTCTTT	CASSYSTGTGYAFF
TRBV24-1	NA	TRBJ2-7	NA	TGTGCCACCAGTGATTTTAGTCCTGGCTCCTACGAGCAGTACTTC	CATSDFSPGSYEQYF
TRBV11-2	once	TRBJ2-5	TRBD2	TGTGCCAGCAGCCGAGATCGGCTAGCGGGAGTTGGGGAGACCCAGTACTTC	CASSRDRLAGVGETQYF
TRBV6-2/TRBV6-3	NA	TRBJ2-3	TRBD2	TGTGCCAGCAGTACGGATAGCGGGAATTTCCGAAACACAGATACGCAGTATTTT	CASSTDSGNFRNTDTQYF
TRBV6-2/TRBV6-3	once	TRBJ2-4	TRBD2	TGTGCCAGCAGCATCGGGATCCGCGGGAGGTGGGCCAAAAACATTCAGTACTTC	CASSIGIRGRWAKNIQYF
TRBV2	NA	TRBJ2-7	NA	TGTGCCAGCAGCCCCACTAGGACCTACGAGCAGTACTTC	CASSPTRTYEQYF
TRBV5-4	NA	TRBJ2-3	NA	TGTGCCAGCAGCCGAGGGGGAACAGATACGCAGTATTTT	CASSRGGTDTQYF
TRBV9	NA	TRBJ2-1	NA	TGTGCCAGCAGCGTAGGACAGACCTCCTACAATGAGCAGTTCTTC	CASSVGQTSYNEQFF
TRBV28	NA	TRBJ2-3	NA	TGTGCCAGCAGACCGGAGGGTAGCACAGATACGCAGTATTTT	CASRPEGSTDTQYF
TRBV5-4	NA	TRBJ2-5	TRBD2	TGTGCCAGCAGCCTCACCGGGACTAACCAAGAGACCCAGTACTTC	CASSLTGTNQETQYF
TRBV29-1	once	TRBJ1-1	TRBD1	TGCAGCGTTGAGGAAGACAGGGGTCACATGAACACTGAAGCTTTCTTT	CSVEEDRGHMNTEAFF
TRBV5-1	NA	TRBJ1-1	NA	TGCGCCAGCAGCTTGGCTATGGGGGGCACTGAAGCTTTCTTT	CASSLAMGGTEAFF
TRBV6-6	NA	TRBJ2-1	NA	TGTGCCAGCAGAGTAAGCGGGCCATCCTACAATGAGCAGTTCTTC	CASRVSGPSYNEQFF
TRBV7-8	NA	TRBJ1-1	NA	TGTGCCAGCAGCTGGAGAGGGACAGAAGCTTTCTTT	CASSWRGTEAFF